This T cell receptor (beta chain) is drawn from a study of shared clonotypes between healthy human individuals (dated by TCRdb to about 2020). For the wider study: The cohort included a few men and two women between 18 and 49 years of age. Blood TCR repertoires of a handful of healthy adults were deeply sequenced to estimate repertoire size and the extent of clonotype sharing between individuals. Different laboratories and diverse techniques were used to prepare libraries and sequence TCR repertoires, to increase sequencing depth and limit assay-specific biases. Per donor, leukapheresis produced somewhere between about 0.8 and 9 billion PBMCs. For each donor, three plates each were used for CD4 naive and CD4 memory, two plates were used for CD8 naive, and one plate was used for CD8 memory.

From cysteine to phenylalanine, the CDR3 is 13 amino acids long. CDR3 DNA only is kept here, 39 bases in frame from base 1. V and J lose 3 bases and 2 bases, and a span of 10 bases separates them. Taken from the germline V gene (reference sequence), the CDR1 and CDR2 loops are GTSNPN and SVGIG. For this clone: No cognate antigen has been identified for it. There are no base qualities to consult, and no much larger clone falls within one base. The sample holds other DNA sequences that translate to the same CDR3.

Healthy HIV-negative adults with no recently reported acute infections or vaccinations were included as donors. Every donor was a Caucasian adult living in Nashville, Tennessee, USA. Magnetic negative selection was used to enrich CD4+ T cells, after which naive cells were positively selected on CD45RA and the negative fraction became the memory subset. Blood was obtained by leukapheresis, after which PBMCs were separated by Ficoll-Histopaque density gradient centrifugation and cryopreserved in liquid nitrogen vapor phase. Analytical flow cytometry was used to check the purity and quantity of each magnetically sorted T cell population. Genomic DNA was isolated from each sorted fraction and quantified by UV absorbance on a Nanodrop 2000c. General findings and caveats noted by the study authors: Only blood was sampled, and tissue TCR repertoires likely differ from those in blood. Rarefaction of sorted-subset datasets indicated incomplete sequencing despite the large sequencing depth. Naive subsets generally had larger estimated clonotype richness than memory subsets did. Sharing across several donors was observed for approximately 5% of naive CD4, about 3.2% of naive CD8, roughly 2.3% of memory CD4, and approximately 0.41% of memory CD8 clonotypes. Compared with non-shared clonotypes, the clonotypes found in all four sorted-subset donors had higher generation probabilities. Pairwise subsampling led to the expectation that sequencing depth would affect the degree of clonotype sharing among donors. The genetic and exposure-history diversity represented was limited by the small number of donors.

Using the deep immunoSEQ assay, multiplex PCR amplified TCR CDR3 regions from genomic DNA. Genomic DNA extracted from each cell subset was distributed evenly over all wells of several immunoSEQ 96-well plates, and each plate served as one replicate. For sorted subsets, each replicate PCR was loaded with about 0.2 ug genomic DNA, equivalent to some 27,000 T cell genomes. Purified libraries were measured with a Qubit 3.0 fluorometer, size-checked on a Bioanalyzer 2100, and measured again with the KAPA Library Quantification kit. Every immunoSEQ 96-well plate was sequenced on a separate single-read 150-cycle Illumina NextSeq 550 flow cell. In the source study's methods: Because the immunoSEQ output included only junctional sequences and no quality scores, the filtering could not be the same as the filtering used for full-length reads. Sequences were annotated with PyIR, a Python wrapper for IgBLAST v1.9, and V/J genes and CDR3 were assigned using IMGT germline references. Reads were filtered out if the reads had weak V/J assignments (E-value above 1e-6), no CDR3, stop codons, out-of-frame junctions, or ambiguous translated residues. A V3J clonotype was defined by an identical inferred V gene, J gene, and CDR3 amino acid sequence. The percentage overlap between two repertoires was calculated by dividing the number of shared unique clonotypes by the size of the smaller repertoire. RTK rarefaction, the Chao1 estimator, and Recon v2.1 estimates of unobserved clonotypes were used to assess repertoire richness. For all TCRbeta clonotypes obtained by the gDNA method from a handful of donors, generation probabilities were computed with OLGA. In its TCRdb copy, this immuneACCESS table keeps in-frame sequences only and misses some clones. Where compared with another copy, unresolved V genes explain less than half of these, and the others have no known cause. V, J and clone size reflect that table, while D and trimming were determined from the DNA. Here the sample has under 2,500,000 clones; roughly 95% occur a single time. The biggest ten clones account for 0.1% to 0.15% of the sample.

The source of this sequence is a man aged 18 to 29 in good health. The sequence joins TRBV30 to TRBJ1-1, with a tentative D gene TRBD1 over 5 matching bases. Sequencing was done on a sample of naive CD4+ T cells sorted from blood. Reading the label with the study, this specimen's cell subset or site is: CD45RA+ positively selected. CDR3 reads: CAWSRGGNTEAFF. The DNA sequence reads TGTGCCTGGAGCCGTGGGGGTAACACTGAAGCTTTCTTT. Beyond the CDR3, the reference TRBV30 and TRBJ1-1 genes provide the residues; the full variable domain reads: SQTIHQWPATLVQPVGSPLSLECTVEGTSNPNLYWYRQAAGRGLQLLFYSVGIGQISSEVPQNLSASRPQDRQFILSSKKLLLSDSGFYLCAWSRGGNTEAFFGQGTRLTVV.